This T cell receptor beta chain was sequenced in a study of blood T cell repertoires in COVID-19. Study at large: Acute and convalescent COVID-19 samples came from the United States, Italy and Spain. Nucleic acid was either cDNA or gDNA, and it came from T cells, B-cell-depleted T cells, or PBMCs.

CDR1 and CDR2 (germline): MNHEY, SVGAGI. CDR3 size: 12 residues. Between the trimmed V and J ends, which lost 7 bases and 2 bases, there was a span of 5 bases. Authors' processing steps: From reference gene primer amplification, estimates of nucleated cell counts were derived. The protocol was immunoSEQ multiplex PCR, while the TCRdb copy is restricted to in-frame clones and leaves out a portion. Clone size and the V and J calls come from that table; the DNA yielded D and trimming. The repertoire has some 120,000 clones, approximately 80% of them found once; the top ten carry about 18%. V and J are TRBV6-5 and TRBJ2-2; D not resolved. This TCR came from a man at least 80 years old with acute or convalescent COVID-19. The sequencing input was peripheral blood. The CDR3 spells CASTINTGELFF. The CDR3 nucleotides read TGTGCCAGCACCATTAACACCGGGGAGCTGTTTTTT.